The TCR beta chain described here comes from a study of T cells after yellow fever vaccination. Study-wide points: The bulk population could contribute abundant contaminating clonotypes to FACS-sorted repertoires.

For TCR, cDNA came from 5'RACE template switching, which added a universal primer site and UMIs. TCRdb re-derived calls from the 5' RACE reads in MiXCR, one entry per CDR3 protein. The sample yields some 110,000 distinct CDR3 sequences, around 6.7% seen once. The table lists this clonotype with many counts. What it recognizes is unknown. This CDR3 is built from 13 residues. Per germline, CDR1 SGHAT and CDR2 FQDESV (reference sequence). V was cut by 5 bases and J by 3 bases, with 8 bases left in between. The material sequenced was CD4+ T cells sorted from PBMCs, taken roughly 47 days after the first yellow fever vaccination. The V and J genes are TRBV11-1 and TRBJ1-5; D gene unclear. The clonotype was recovered from a man younger than 35 who received the YFV17D yellow fever vaccine. CDR3 bases: TGTGCCAGCAGCGCCGCGGTCAATCAGCCCCAGCATTTT. Its translation: CASSAAVNQPQHF.